This T cell receptor (beta chain) originates from a study of graft-versus-host responses after intestinal transplantation. For the study at large: Transplants given to recipients were multivisceral, liver-intestinal, or isolated intestinal. Anti-thymocyte globulin was used for induction in all recipients, who then took tacrolimus and steroids for about 3 years. Study observations and caveats: Circulating GvH clones peaking coincided with falling HvG clones soon after transplant. When patients had graft-donor T cell macrochimerism, their allografts held high graft-versus-host to host-versus-graft clonal ratios.

Germline V CDR1 and CDR2: SGDLS, YYNGEE. Trimming pared 1 base from V and 3 bases from J, leaving 14 bases between. The CDR3 runs to 15 residues. Worth noting for this clone: The antigen remains unidentified.

TCRdb's table, derived via immunoSEQ multiplex PCR, lists solely in-frame clones and lacks some. The repertoire holds some 39,000 clones, with 89% as singletons. V usage is TRBV9 and J usage is TRBJ2-7; D possibly corresponds to TRBD1 (5 bases). Sequencing was performed on PBMCs, taken 267 days after transplant. This TCR derives from a human patient who received an intestinal transplant, so some T cells may come from the graft donor. CDR3 sequence (DNA): TGTGCCAGCAGCGTATCACAGGAGATAGGCTACGAGCAGTACTTC. Translation: CASSVSQEIGYEQYF.